The following is a T cell receptor beta chain sequence with its context. Its antigen is as yet unknown. This CDR3 is 13 amino acids long. Trimming stripped 5 bases from V and 9 bases from J, with 16 bases between. Germline CDR1 SGHTA, CDR2 FQGNSA. The data belong to a study of T cell repertoires in cytomegalovirus infection. Whole-study findings and limits: Dominant in the ex vivo response were TCR beta clonotypes restricted by HLA-C and specific for CMV. Cumulative public TCR beta family frequency identified carriers of CMV plus the relevant HLA.

From the reads, TCRdb called clonotypes with MiXCR, one entry per CDR3 protein. The data show about 700,000 distinct CDR3 sequences, roughly a third seen once. This material consisted of cultured PBMCs, taken from culture after CMV antigen stimulation. V and J are TRBV7-2 and TRBJ1-1, with D perhaps TRBD1 (6 bases). The sequence came from a human donor in good health (CMV status not recorded). Some clones in this sample may be carry-over from other donors' samples. This CDR3 reads CASSQNQGLQAFF. The CDR3 DNA follows: TGTGCCAGCAGCCAGAATCAGGGGCTGCAAGCTTTCTTT. Complete variable domain (other parts from reference TRBV7-2 and TRBJ1-1): GAGVSQSPSNKVTEKGKDVELRCDPISGHTALYWYRQSLGQGLEFLIYFQGNSAPDKSGLPSDRFSAERTGGSVSTLTIQRTQQEDSAVYLCASSQNQGLQAFFGQGTRLTVV.